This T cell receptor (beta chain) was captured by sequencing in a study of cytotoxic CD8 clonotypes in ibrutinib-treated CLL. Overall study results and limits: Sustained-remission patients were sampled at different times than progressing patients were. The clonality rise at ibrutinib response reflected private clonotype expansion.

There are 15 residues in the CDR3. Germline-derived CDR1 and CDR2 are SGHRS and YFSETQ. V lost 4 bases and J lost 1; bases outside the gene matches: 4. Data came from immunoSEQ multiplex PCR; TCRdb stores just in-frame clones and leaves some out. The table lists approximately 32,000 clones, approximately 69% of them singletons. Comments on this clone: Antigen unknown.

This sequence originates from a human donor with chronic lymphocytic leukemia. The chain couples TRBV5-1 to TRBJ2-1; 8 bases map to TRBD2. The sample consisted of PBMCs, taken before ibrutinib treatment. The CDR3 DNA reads TGCGCCAGCAGCGACAGCGGGAGTTCCTACAATGAGCAGTTCTTC. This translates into CASSDSGSSYNEQFF.